This T cell receptor (beta chain) was documented in a study of prognosis after radiotherapy for stage I lung cancer. Study information: Non-small cell lung cancer patients were all deemed medically inoperable.

Remarks on this clonotype: Its specificity is unknown.

Study conclusions and caveats: The tumor specificity of expanded TCR clones remained undetermined.

Trimming removed 7 bases at V and 6 bases at J, with 7 bases between. The CDR3 is 11 amino acids. Genomic DNA was the source, and TCR beta CDR3 was amplified from it by two-round multiplex PCR. First-round PCR employed TRBV- and TRBJ-specific primers for each gene. TCRdb re-called the multiplex PCR reads with MiXCR, one entry per CDR3 protein. The sample consists of approximately 25,000 distinct CDR3 sequences, approximately 40% of them appearing once. The sample was PBMCs, taken before or after stereotactic body radiation therapy (not recorded which). The source is a donor over 45 with non-small cell lung cancer. The rearrangement joins TRBV12-3 or TRBV12-4 to TRBJ2-1; no clear D. CDR3 sequence: CASIWVNEQFF. CDR3 bases: TGTGCCAGCATTTGGGTCAATGAGCAGTTCTTC.